Shown below are 12 T cell receptor beta chains from a single sample sequenced in a study of identical twins. TCRdb independently ran MiXCR on the 5' RACE reads; one entry per CDR3 protein. The sample lists 350,000 or so distinct CDR3 sequences, approximately 13% occurring once. The data were also submitted as part of a second study, on yellow fever vaccine responses in identical twins.

The sample consisted of CD8+ T cells sorted from blood. Receptors were obtained from a woman between 18 and 30 years old in good health.

The V call is TRBV27, the J call TRBJ2-1; possibly TRBD1 for D (6 bases). The V gene lost 9 bases and the J gene lost 2 bases, with 20 bases spanning the gap. This CDR3 is 16 amino acids long. Germline-derived CDR1 and CDR2 are MNHEY and SMNVEV (reference sequence). Written as DNA, the CDR3 is TGTGCCAGTAAACACGTAGGGGGATTAACCTACAATGAGCAGTTCTTC. This gives the protein CASKHVGGLTYNEQFF.

This clonotype turned up a few times. The chain carries TRBV6-1 and TRBJ2-5, with 7 bases identical to TRBD2. V trimming: 8 bases; J trimming: 0 bases; junction bases outside the gene matches: 9. The CDR3 has 15 residues. Per the germline V gene, CDR1 is MNHNS and CDR2 is SASEGT. The chain's CDR3 is CASCPGEGYQETQYF. CDR3 nucleotide sequence: TGTGCCAGCTGTCCGGGGGAGGGGTACCAAGAGACCCAGTACTTC.

This clonotype has just a few counts. The J gene is TRBJ2-3, the V gene TRBV27; D not resolved. Germline lookup yields CDR1 MNHEY and CDR2 SMNVEV (reference sequence). Trimming took off 5 bases at V and 2 bases at J, with 11 bases between the two ends. This CDR3 spans 14 amino acids. The DNA of the CDR3 is TGTGCCAGCAGTCCCTCTGAGTTCACAGATACGCAGTATTTT. Its protein product is CASSPSEFTDTQYF.

This clonotype was seen ten or more times. The V gene is TRBV6-5, the J gene TRBJ2-5, with a weak D call TRBD1 (5 bases). Germline V gives CDR1 MNHEY, CDR2 SVGAGI. This CDR3 comprises 13 residues. Trimming stripped 4 bases from V and 6 bases from J, with 12 bases between. The CDR3 is CASSSRDGKTQYF. In DNA form, the CDR3 reads TGTGCCAGCAGTTCCAGGGATGGAAAGACCCAGTACTTC.

This clonotype appeared many times. The chain employs TRBV7-9 and TRBJ2-2; D uncertain. Trimming took off 4 bases at V and 3 bases at J, with 3 bases between the two ends. The CDR3 is 12 amino acids. CDR1 is SEHNR, CDR2 FQNEAQ, per germline (reference sequence). Here the CDR3 DNA reads TGTGCCAGCAGCTCTTACACCGGGGAGCTGTTTTTT. This gives the protein CASSSYTGELFF.

This clonotype was observed a handful of times. The rearrangement links TRBV4-1 to TRBJ1-2; D is unclear. From germline, CDR1 is MGHRA and CDR2 YSYEKL. Deletions cut 0 bases from V and 3 bases from J, with 11 bases between. The CDR3 extends over 15 amino acids. CDR3 in DNA: TGCGCCAGCAGCCAAGAAGTTGGATCCTACTATGGCTACACCTTC. Protein sequence: CASSQEVGSYYGYTF.

The CDR3 region has the DNA TGTGCCAGCAGCTTAAGCCCACAGGGGGCTGGCGGAAACACCATATATTTT. This encodes CASSLSPQGAGGNTIYF. The gene calls are TRBV7-9 and TRBJ1-3; TRBD1 aligns across 9 bases. J gave up 4 bases and V 2 bases, and 9 bases lay outside the gene matches. This CDR3 is built from 17 residues. Germline-derived CDR1 and CDR2 are SEHNR and FQNEAQ (reference sequence).

The rearrangement uses TRBV2 and TRBJ1-1, with D possibly being TRBD1 (6 bases). CDR1 is SNHLY and CDR2 is FYNNEI in the germline V gene. The CDR3 runs to 11 residues. V dropped 10 bases and J dropped 6 bases, with 12 bases sitting between them. CDR3 DNA sequence: TGTGCCACCAAGGGGGGCTCTGAAGCTTTCTTT. The encoded protein is CATKGGSEAFF.

J is TRBJ2-1 and V is TRBV5-6, with TRBD2 identical over 13 bases. V lost 2 bases to trimming and J lost 8 bases; unmatched junction nucleotides: 10. This CDR3 has 17 amino acids. In germline, CDR1 is SGHDT, CDR2 YYEEEE. DNA for the CDR3: TGTGCCAGCAGCTTACTAGCGGGAGGGGACCTTGTAGATGAGCAGTTCTTC. Translation gives CASSLLAGGDLVDEQFF.

This clonotype has only a few counts. This chain joins TRBV5-1 and TRBJ1-1; D is unresolved. The CDR3 spans 13 residues. Germline-derived CDR1 and CDR2 are SGHRS and YFSETQ. Trimming took off 3 bases at V and 6 bases at J, with 12 bases between the two ends. As DNA, the CDR3 is TGCGCCAGCAGCTCCTATGGTTACTCTGAAGCTTTCTTT. This gives the protein CASSSYGYSEAFF.

The V and J genes are TRBV24-1 and TRBJ2-1; the match to TRBD2 covers 10 bases. V was pared by 6 bases and J by 7 bases, with 8 bases of the junction left unmatched. CDR3 size: 15 residues. The germline gives CDR1 KGHDR, CDR2 SFDVKD. The CDR3 protein is CATSPSGRADNEQFF. The CDR3 region has the DNA TGTGCCACCAGTCCAAGCGGGAGGGCCGATAATGAGCAGTTCTTC.

In its sample, this clonotype was seen many times. The chain uses TRBV2 and TRBJ1-1; D might be TRBD1 (6 bases). The CDR3 runs 12 residues. The germline gives CDR1 SNHLY, CDR2 FYNNEI. Trimming removed 11 bases from V and 1 base from J, with 11 bases in between. CDR3 DNA: TGTGCCCTAAAGACAGGGAACACTGAAGCTTTCTTT. Translating gives CALKTGNTEAFF. Combining the CDR3 with reference TRBV2 and TRBJ1-1 gives the whole variable domain EPEVTQTPSHQVTQMGQEVILRCVPISNHLYFYWYRQILGQKVEFLVSFYNNEISEKSEIFDDQFSVERPDGSNFTLKIRSTKLEDSAMYFCALKTGNTEAFFGQGTRLTVV.